The present entry profiles one TCR beta chain with its context. What it recognizes is unknown. This sample is drawn from a study of shared clonotypes between healthy human individuals. Trimming pared 6 bases from V and 6 bases from J, leaving 14 bases between. Germline values: CDR1 KGHSH, CDR2 LQKENI. This CDR3 has 13 residues. Using immunoSEQ multiplex PCR, the repertoire was profiled, and TCRdb retains in-frame clones only, with some absent. The profile covers 2,500,000 or so clones, with more than 90% appearing a single time and about 0.13% taken by the ten largest. The donors were all Caucasian adults (living in Nashville, Tennessee). Study conclusions and caveats: A limitation of the genetic and exposure-history diversity represented arose from few donors.

This TCR was sampled from a man younger than 35 in good health. The sequenced sample consisted of naive CD4+ T cells sorted from blood. Subset meaning: CD45RA+ positively selected. The rearrangement joins TRBV18 to TRBJ1-1, with a possible D match to TRBD1 (5 bases). DNA of the CDR3: TGTGCCAGCTCGCAAGATCGAGGGGCTGAAGCTTTCTTT. As protein: CASSQDRGAEAFF.